This T cell receptor beta chain stems from a study of T cell responses to AZD1222 COVID-19 vaccine. Study findings and constraints: Scientists sampled the repertoires only once the peak T cell response had passed. CD4 TCRs associated with vaccination spanned spike, dominating at 160-218 and 743-854. Nearly half of unique spike-specific TCRs reportedly avoided B.1.351 and B.1.1.7 mutated regions.

CDR3 size: 14 residues. The V gene's germline CDR1 is ENHRY and CDR2 SYGVKD. Trimming removed 2 bases at V and 9 bases at J, with 14 bases between. A note on this clone: The antigen remains unidentified.

TCRdb's table, derived via immunoSEQ multiplex PCR, lists solely in-frame clones and lacks some. Here the sample spans under 70,000 clones, approximately 81% being singletons. This sample comprised peripheral blood, obtained on day 0 of AZD1222 vaccination. This sequence originates from an adult in good health. This chain links TRBV10-3 with TRBJ2-1, with D possibly TRBD2 on 5 matching bases. The CDR3 reads CAISETTSLGEQFF. CDR3 nucleotide sequence: TGTGCCATCAGTGAGACAACTAGTCTCGGTGAGCAGTTCTTC.